This T cell receptor beta chain was recorded in a study of CD8 T cells in ankylosing spondylitis. This clonotype was detected a few times. Its target is not known. V lost 2 bases and J 11 bases, leaving 13 bases between the germline ends. The CDR3 extends over 13 amino acids. CDR1 and CDR2 (germline): LGHNT, FRNRAP. TCRdb processed the 5' RACE reads anew with MiXCR; each CDR3 protein has one entry. The sample includes 350,000 to 550,000 distinct CDR3 sequences, about 25% of them seen just once. Regarding the study as a whole: A TCR beta motif of fewer than ten highly homologous variants seemed to mark ankylosing spondylitis blood.

The rearrangement joins TRBV12-5 to TRBJ2-1; D ambiguous. Sequencing input: blood, either unsorted or a sorted T cell fraction (not recorded which). This TCR derives from a male donor with ankylosing spondylitis. The CDR3 coding sequence is TGTGCTAGTGGTTTGTTCCCAGACGTTAAGCAGTTCTTC. Residues: CASGLFPDVKQFF.